The text below deals with one TCR beta chain. Its antigen is still unknown. The record originates from a study of T cell responses to AZD1222 COVID-19 vaccine. Study findings and constraints: After two AZD1222 doses, spike-specific TCR breadth and depth rose versus day 0.

The assay was immunoSEQ multiplex PCR, and TCRdb's table has in-frame clones only and misses some. Among fewer than 65,000 clones listed, 84% were seen once. This CDR3 comprises 14 residues. V lost 2 bases and J lost 2, with 7 bases in between. Germline V CDR1 and CDR2: MNHEY, SVGEGT. Sample: peripheral blood, taken on day 0 of AZD1222 vaccination. This clonotype was sampled from an adult in good health. V usage is TRBV6-2 or TRBV6-3 and J usage is TRBJ1-5; D is possibly TRBD1 (5 bases). The CDR3 spells CASSYVGGNQPQHF. CDR3 nucleotides: TGTGCCAGCAGTTACGTGGGGGGCAATCAGCCCCAGCATTTT.